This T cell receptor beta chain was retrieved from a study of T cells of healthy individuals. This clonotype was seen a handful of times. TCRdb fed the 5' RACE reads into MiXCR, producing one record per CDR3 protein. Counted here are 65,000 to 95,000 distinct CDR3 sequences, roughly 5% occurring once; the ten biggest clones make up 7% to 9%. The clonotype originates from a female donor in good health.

CDR3 in DNA: TGTGCCAGCAGCTTAGTGGGTTATCCGTCTGATGAGCAGTTCTTC. It yields the protein CASSLVGYPSDEQFF. This chain connects TRBV7-9 to TRBJ2-1; D gene ambiguous. With 1 base removed from V and 8 bases from J, the gap between germline ends came to 15 bases. The CDR3 loop spans 15 amino acids. Germline lookup yields CDR1 SEHNR and CDR2 FQNEAQ (reference sequence).